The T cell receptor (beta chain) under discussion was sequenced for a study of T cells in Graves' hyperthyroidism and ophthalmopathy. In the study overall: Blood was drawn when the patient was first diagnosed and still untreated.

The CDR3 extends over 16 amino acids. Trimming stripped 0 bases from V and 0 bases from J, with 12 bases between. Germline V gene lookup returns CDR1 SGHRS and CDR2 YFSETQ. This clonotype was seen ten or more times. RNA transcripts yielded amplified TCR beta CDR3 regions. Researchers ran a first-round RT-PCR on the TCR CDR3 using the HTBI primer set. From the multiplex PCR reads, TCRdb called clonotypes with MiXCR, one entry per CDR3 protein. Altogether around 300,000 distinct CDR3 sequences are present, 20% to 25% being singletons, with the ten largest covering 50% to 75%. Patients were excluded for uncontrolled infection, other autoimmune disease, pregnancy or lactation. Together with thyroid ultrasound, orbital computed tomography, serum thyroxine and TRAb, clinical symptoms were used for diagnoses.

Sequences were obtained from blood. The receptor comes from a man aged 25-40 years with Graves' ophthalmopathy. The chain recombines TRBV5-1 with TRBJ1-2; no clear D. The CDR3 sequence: CASSLDRLQSNYGYTF. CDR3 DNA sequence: TGCGCCAGCAGCTTGGACCGCCTGCAGTCTAACTATGGCTACACCTTC.